This TCR beta chain was obtained from a study of vaccination and CD4 T cells after COVID-19. The treatment denotes: roughly 10-day PBMC culture with coronavirus spike peptide pools or control peptides (ViraFEST assay). For this clonotype: Its target is unknown.

The study sequenced cultured CD4+ T cell DNA using the Oncomine TCR Beta short-read assay. TCRdb recomputed calls from the PCR reads with MiXCR, one row per CDR3 protein. The table records 20,000 to 30,000 distinct CDR3 sequences, 40% to 45% of them present only once. CDR3 length: 11 amino acids. The V gene lost 9 bases and the J gene lost 5 bases, with 9 bases spanning the gap. The germline V gene has CDR1 KGHDR and CDR2 SFDVKD. J is TRBJ2-5 and V is TRBV24-1; D is unclear. Sequences were obtained from CD4+ T cells from blood, cultured in vitro. The sequence derives from a human donor who had recovered from COVID-19. The DNA of the CDR3 is TGTGCCACCCCGGCTCGTGAGACCCAGTACTTC. It codes for CATPARETQYF.